Detailed here is one T cell receptor (beta chain). Profiled with immunoSEQ multiplex PCR; TCRdb holds only in-frame clones, not every one. The sample holds about 94,000 clones; 90% to 96% are singletons and the top ten take roughly 0.39%. The V end was cut by 4 bases, the J end by 2 bases, with 7 bases between. The CDR3 runs 13 residues. CDR1 and CDR2 (germline): LNHDA, SQIVND (reference sequence). These data come from a study of technical replicates of blood from a few donors. The V and J genes are TRBV19 and TRBJ2-3; no firm D call. Specimen: T cells isolated from PBMCs. This TCR was recovered from a human donor in good health. The CDR3 sequence is CASSNSFTDTQYF. The CDR3, as DNA: TGTGCCAGTAGTAACAGCTTCACAGATACGCAGTATTTT.